This passage covers 5 T cell receptor beta chains from one sample sequenced in a study of blood T cell repertoires in COVID-19. Libraries were prepared by immunoSEQ multiplex PCR; TCRdb keeps only in-frame clonotypes and omits some of them. The table includes some 310,000 clones, 90% detected once. Sequencing used peripheral blood. These receptors were obtained from a woman between 40 and 50 years old with COVID-19, enrolled during active disease.

This sequence joins TRBV24-1 and TRBJ2-5, with TRBD2 matching over 9 bases. The germline V gene has CDR1 KGHDR and CDR2 SFDVKD. Trimming took 3 bases from V and 4 from J; bases not matched to a gene: 11. This CDR3 comprises 17 residues. The CDR3 protein is CATSDMGRGGLRETQYF. DNA for the CDR3: TGTGCCACCAGTGATATGGGGCGGGGGGGCCTTCGAGAGACCCAGTACTTC.

This chain links TRBV5-1 with TRBJ2-7; TRBD1 matches at 8 bases. This CDR3 has 15 residues. Trimming took 4 bases from V and 2 from J; bases not matched to a gene: 8. CDR1 and CDR2 (germline): SGHRS, YFSETQ. The CDR3 is CASSGGQVRPYEQYF. In nucleotides, the CDR3 is TGCGCCAGCAGCGGGGGACAGGTTCGTCCCTACGAGCAGTACTTC.

CDR3 nucleotides: TGTGCCAGCAGTTGGACAGGGGGCGTCTCAGGTGAAGGTCCTATTTCACCCCTCCACTTT. It is translated as CASSWTGGVSGEGPISPLHF. The rearrangement links TRBV2 to TRBJ1-6; TRBD1 matches 11 bases. V lost 5 bases to trimming and J lost 9 bases; unmatched junction nucleotides: 21. The CDR3 contains 20 residues. CDR1 and CDR2 (germline): SNHLY, FYNNEI.

In this sample, this clone turned up once. The genes are TRBV28 and TRBJ2-1; TRBD2 aligns across 10 bases. The germline V gene encodes CDR1 MDHEN and CDR2 SYDVKM. The CDR3 length is 15 residues. Germline trimming cut 3 bases from V and 8 bases from J; bases unmatched to any gene: 7. In nucleotides, the CDR3 is TGTGCCAGCAGTTTGGCAGCGGGAGGGCTGGATGAGCAGTTCTTC. As protein: CASSLAAGGLDEQFF.

The CDR3, as DNA: TGTGCCAGCAGCGGGAGGGCTCGGCATCAGCCCCAGCATTTT. The encoded protein is CASSGRARHQPQHF. This rearrangement joins TRBV27 to TRBJ1-5; D is unresolved. V lost 6 bases and J lost 5, with 14 bases in between. This CDR3 is 14 amino acids long. The germline V gene has CDR1 MNHEY and CDR2 SMNVEV (reference sequence).